The 8 T cell receptor beta chains in this list originate from one sample, sequenced in a study of blood T cells in healthy people across ages. Alongside a J-beta primer mix, a sample-barcoded 5' primer served in a second PCR lasting roughly 6 to 12 cycles. MiXCR, run by TCRdb on the 5' RACE reads, gives a single entry per CDR3 protein. The sample holds about 810,000 distinct CDR3 sequences; under 40% are singletons and the top ten take over 10%. The material sequenced was blood. The source is a young man in good health.

In its sample, this clonotype was seen a few times. The J gene is TRBJ2-1, the V gene TRBV20-1; 8 bases agree with TRBD2. The ends lost 4 bases at V and 0 bases at J; junction bases unmatched: 14. CDR1 and CDR2 (germline): DFQATT, SNEGSKA (reference sequence). The CDR3 extends over 18 amino acids. The CDR3 sequence: CSATGGLISMSSYNEQFF. CDR3 coding DNA: TGCAGTGCTACGGGGGGGCTAATTTCAATGAGCTCCTACAATGAGCAGTTCTTC.

This clonotype was counted between two and nine times. V usage is TRBV7-2 and J usage is TRBJ1-5; TRBD1 might be the D (5 bases). The germline V gene encodes CDR1 SGHTA and CDR2 FQGNSA. There are 16 residues in the CDR3. Deletions cut 4 bases from V and 0 bases from J, with 13 bases between. The CDR3 region has the DNA TGTGCCAGCAGCTCTCGGGGCAAGTATAGCAATCAGCCCCAGCATTTT. Amino acid sequence: CASSSRGKYSNQPQHF.

The sample holds many counts of this clonotype. The chain is built from TRBV7-9 and TRBJ1-2; the D gene is possibly TRBD1 (6 bases). V lost 6 bases to trimming and J lost 7 bases, with 15 bases between them. The CDR3 is 13 residues long. CDR1 and CDR2 (germline): SEHNR, FQNEAQ (reference sequence). The CDR3 bases are TGTGCCAGCAGGCCACAGGGTCGGGGTGGCTACACCTTC. It translates to CASRPQGRGGYTF.

On this clonotype itself: The junction does not match germline at one end; this may be a read error. For the CDR3, the DNA is TGTGCCAACAGTTTTATGGGTAACTCCTACAATGAGCAGTTCTTC. Its translation is CANSFMGNSYNEQFF. The rearrangement uses TRBV27 and TRBJ2-1, with unresolved D. Germline V gene data show CDR1 as MNHEY and CDR2 as SMNVEV (reference sequence). This CDR3 has 15 amino acids.

The genes are TRBV6-6 and TRBJ1-2; D unclear. Germline CDR1 is MNHNY and CDR2 is SVGAGI (reference sequence). V lost 11 bases and J lost 0, with 16 bases in between. This CDR3 has 14 residues. The CDR3 protein is CAGRTAPANYGYTF. The CDR3 DNA follows: TGTGCCGGTAGGACGGCCCCAGCTAACTATGGCTACACCTTC.

This clonotype has at least ten counts. V usage is TRBV24-1 and J usage is TRBJ2-1; the D gene is possibly TRBD1 (7 bases). The V gene's germline CDR1 is KGHDR and CDR2 SFDVKD. V lost 9 bases and J 0 bases, leaving 20 bases between the germline ends. The CDR3 sequence is 17 residues long. The CDR3, as DNA: TGTGCCACCCAACCCCAGGGGGGTTCGGTCTCCTACAATGAGCAGTTCTTC. As protein: CATQPQGGSVSYNEQFF.

Details on this clonotype: This may arise from a read error, as a much more abundant clone is one base away. The chain joins TRBV12-3 or TRBV12-4 to TRBJ2-5; D is undetermined. Deletions cut 6 bases from V and 0 bases from J, with 11 bases between. This CDR3 comprises 14 residues. This CDR3 is CASRPTRYQETQYF. The CDR3 DNA follows: TGTGCCAGCAGGCCCACTCGGTACCAAGAGACCCAGTACTTC.

This chain connects TRBV20-1 to TRBJ1-6; a weak D match, TRBD1 (5 bases). Per germline, CDR1 DFQATT and CDR2 SNEGSKA (reference sequence). This CDR3 has 16 amino acids. V was trimmed by 1 base and J by 5 bases, leaving 15 bases between them. This CDR3 is CSARVRRGDNNSPLHF. Written as DNA, the CDR3 is TGCAGTGCTAGAGTTAGGAGGGGCGATAATAATTCACCCCTCCACTTT.